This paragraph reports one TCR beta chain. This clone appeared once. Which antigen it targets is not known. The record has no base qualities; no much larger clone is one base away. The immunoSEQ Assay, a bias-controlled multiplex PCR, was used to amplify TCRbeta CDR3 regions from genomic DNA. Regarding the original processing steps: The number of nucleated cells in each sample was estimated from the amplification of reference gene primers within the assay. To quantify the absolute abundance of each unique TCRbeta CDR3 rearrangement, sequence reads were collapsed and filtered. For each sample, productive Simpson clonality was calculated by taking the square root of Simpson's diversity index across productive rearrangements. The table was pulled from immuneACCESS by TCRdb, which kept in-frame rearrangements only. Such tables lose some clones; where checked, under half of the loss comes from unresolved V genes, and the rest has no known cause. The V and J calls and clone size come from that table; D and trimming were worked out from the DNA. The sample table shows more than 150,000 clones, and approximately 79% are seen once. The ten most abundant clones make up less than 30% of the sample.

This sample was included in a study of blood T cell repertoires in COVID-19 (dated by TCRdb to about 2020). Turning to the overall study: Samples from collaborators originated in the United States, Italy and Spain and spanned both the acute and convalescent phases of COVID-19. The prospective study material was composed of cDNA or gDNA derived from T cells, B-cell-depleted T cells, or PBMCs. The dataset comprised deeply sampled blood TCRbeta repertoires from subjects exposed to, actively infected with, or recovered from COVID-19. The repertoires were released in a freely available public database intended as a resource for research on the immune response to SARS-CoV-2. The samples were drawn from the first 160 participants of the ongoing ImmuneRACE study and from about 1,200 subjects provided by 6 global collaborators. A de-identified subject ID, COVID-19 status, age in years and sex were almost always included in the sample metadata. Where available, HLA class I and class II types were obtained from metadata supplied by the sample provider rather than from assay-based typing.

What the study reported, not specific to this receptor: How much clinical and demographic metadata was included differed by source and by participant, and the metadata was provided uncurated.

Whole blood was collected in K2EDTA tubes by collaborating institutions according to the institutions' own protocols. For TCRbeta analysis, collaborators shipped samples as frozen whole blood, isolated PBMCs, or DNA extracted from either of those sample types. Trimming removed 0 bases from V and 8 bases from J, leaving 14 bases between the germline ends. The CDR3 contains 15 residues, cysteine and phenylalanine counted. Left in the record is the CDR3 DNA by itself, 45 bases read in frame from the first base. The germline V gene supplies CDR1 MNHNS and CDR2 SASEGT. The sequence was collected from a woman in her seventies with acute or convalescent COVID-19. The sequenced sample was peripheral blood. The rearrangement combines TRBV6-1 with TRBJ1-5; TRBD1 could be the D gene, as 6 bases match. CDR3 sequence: CASSEAQGTIKPQHF. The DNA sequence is TGTGCCAGCAGTGAAGCACAGGGTACCATCAAGCCCCAGCATTTT.